The 18 T cell receptor beta chains listed next were all sequenced from one sample in a study of radiotherapy plus CTLA-4 blockade in lung cancer. Here immunoSEQ multiplex PCR was the method, and the copy in TCRdb shows in-frame clones only, minus some. The sample shows approximately 80,000 clones, around 74% of them seen only once. This sample comprised peripheral blood, obtained from a patient treated with radiotherapy plus ipilimumab. Receptors originate from a human donor with non-small cell lung cancer whose response to radiotherapy plus ipilimumab could not be evaluated.

This sequence joins TRBV12-5 and TRBJ2-3; D is ambiguous. Germline lookup yields CDR1 LGHNT and CDR2 FRNRAP. CDR3 length: 17 residues. The germline V and J ends were trimmed by 0 bases and 4 bases, with 17 bases remaining between them. As DNA, the CDR3 is TGTGCTAGTGGTTTGGTACGCTCCGCGATCCCCCCAGATACGCAGTATTTT. Translation: CASGLVRSAIPPDTQYF.

This CDR3 reads CASARDRGDYGYTF. The CDR3, as DNA: TGTGCCAGCGCCCGGGACAGGGGTGACTATGGCTACACCTTC. The chain links TRBV2 to TRBJ1-2; 10 bases align to TRBD1. From germline, CDR1 is SNHLY and CDR2 FYNNEI. J was trimmed by 3 bases and V by 8 bases; bases with no gene match: 6. CDR3 length: 14 residues.

The rearrangement links TRBV10-3 to TRBJ2-3; D not certain. The V end was cut by 6 bases, the J end by 4 bases, with 8 bases between. CDR3 length equals 12 residues. Germline lookup yields CDR1 ENHRY and CDR2 SYGVKD. The CDR3 spells CAISPRSDTQYF. CDR3 sequence (DNA): TGTGCCATCAGCCCTAGGTCAGATACGCAGTATTTT.

The chain recombines TRBV7-3 with TRBJ2-3; TRBD2 matches at 7 bases. The CDR3 covers 13 residues. V lost 6 bases to trimming and J lost 5 bases; unmatched junction nucleotides: 5. The V gene's germline CDR1 is SGHTA and CDR2 FQGTGA. This CDR3 is CASRITGGDTQYF. The CDR3 DNA follows: TGTGCCAGCAGGATTACGGGGGGAGATACGCAGTATTTT.

This chain uses TRBV19 with TRBJ2-2; TRBD2 is a possible D gene (6 bases). This CDR3 is built from 15 residues. In germline, CDR1 is LNHDA, CDR2 SQIVND (reference sequence). The germline V and J ends were trimmed by 3 bases and 2 bases, with 10 bases remaining between them. The DNA of the CDR3 is TGTGCCAGTAGTATTAGGGACTTTAACACCGGGGAGCTGTTTTTT. It is translated as CASSIRDFNTGELFF.

V usage is TRBV7-7 and J usage is TRBJ2-1; tentatively, D is TRBD1 (6 bases). The CDR3 has 16 residues. V was shortened by 4 bases and J by 1 base, with 14 bases between the two germline ends. Germline V gene sequence: CDR1 SSHAT, CDR2 FNYEAQ (reference sequence). The CDR3 sequence: CASSSIVGGSYNEQFF. In nucleotides, the CDR3 is TGTGCCAGCAGCTCAATCGTAGGGGGTTCCTACAATGAGCAGTTCTTC.

The V gene is TRBV7-2, the J gene TRBJ2-7; D call uncertain. Germline assignment: CDR1 SGHTA and CDR2 FQGNSA. The CDR3 is made up of 14 amino acids. The V end was cut by 3 bases, the J end by 3 bases, with 12 bases between. The DNA for the CDR3 is TGTGCCAGCAGCTTGACACCCCCGCGCTACGAGCAGTACTTC. This codes for CASSLTPPRYEQYF.

The CDR3 sequence is CASSLTGTGNSGNTIYF. For the CDR3, the DNA is TGCGCCAGCAGCCTCACCGGGACAGGGAACTCTGGAAACACCATATATTTT. This chain connects TRBV5-1 to TRBJ1-3; 9 bases align to TRBD1. The germline CDR1 and CDR2 sequences are SGHRS and YFSETQ. The CDR3 has 17 amino acids. The J segment lost 0 bases and the V segment lost 4 bases, leaving 8 bases of the junction unmatched.

CDR3 sequence (DNA): TGTGCCAGCAGCAAGACAGGGGCCTCTGGAAACACCATATATTTT. As protein: CASSKTGASGNTIYF. The J gene is TRBJ1-3, the V gene TRBV6-5; 8 nucleotides align to TRBD1. Germline V gene sequence: CDR1 MNHEY, CDR2 SVGAGI. The CDR3 consists of 15 residues. Trimming removed 6 bases from V and 0 bases from J; junction bases left unmatched: 4.

The chain recombines TRBV28 with TRBJ1-2, with TRBD1 identical over 7 bases. This CDR3 is built from 15 residues. J gave up 3 bases and V 5 bases, and 9 bases lay outside the gene matches. CDR1 and CDR2 from the germline V gene are MDHEN and SYDVKM. CDR3 protein: CASSTTGDLDYGYTF. The CDR3 bases are TGTGCCAGCAGTACTACAGGGGATTTGGACTATGGCTACACCTTC.

V is TRBV7-8 and J is TRBJ2-1, with TRBD2 matching 13 bases. Germline V lookup: CDR1 SGHVS, CDR2 FQNEAQ. The CDR3 totals 16 residues. The J segment lost 5 bases and the V segment lost 4 bases, leaving 5 bases of the junction unmatched. The CDR3, as DNA: TGTGCCAGCAGCTCCGGACTAGCGGGAGTGAACAATGAGCAGTTCTTC. It yields the protein CASSSGLAGVNNEQFF.

The chain is built from TRBV28 and TRBJ2-7, with a possible D match to TRBD2 (5 bases). Trimming left V 5 bases short and J 2 bases short, with 13 bases between. CDR3 length equals 14 residues. The germline gives CDR1 MDHEN, CDR2 SYDVKM. This chain's CDR3 is CASSGGVLTYEQYF. As DNA, the CDR3 is TGTGCCAGCAGTGGAGGAGTTCTCACCTACGAGCAGTACTTC.

The chain has TRBV11-2 and TRBJ2-4; 12 bases map to TRBD2. Germline loops: CDR1 SGHAT, CDR2 FQNNGV. This CDR3 is built from 17 residues. With V trimmed by 5 bases and J by 0 bases, 5 bases remained unmatched. The CDR3: CASSLPGLAGAKNIQYF. DNA of the CDR3: TGTGCCAGCAGCCTACCGGGACTAGCGGGAGCCAAAAACATTCAGTACTTC. Filled out from reference TRBV11-2 and TRBJ2-4, the complete variable domain reads EAGVAQSPRYKIIEKRQSVAFWCNPISGHATLYWYQQILGQGPKLLIQFQNNGVVDDSQLPKDRFSAERLKGVDSTLKIQPAKLEDSAVYLCASSLPGLAGAKNIQYFGAGTRLSVL.

This clone was counted between two and nine times. The chain joins TRBV19 to TRBJ1-1; 7 bases line up with TRBD1. Germline lookup yields CDR1 LNHDA and CDR2 SQIVND (reference sequence). The V segment lost 7 bases and the J segment 3 bases; nucleotides outside the gene matches: 8. This CDR3 has 14 amino acids. The CDR3 here is CASKVGQKDTEAFF. DNA of the CDR3: TGTGCCAGTAAAGTGGGACAGAAGGACACTGAAGCTTTCTTT.

This chain connects TRBV5-1 to TRBJ2-2, with 9 bases identical to TRBD2. Looked up from germline, CDR1 is SGHRS and CDR2 is YFSETQ. V lost 0 bases to trimming and J lost 2 bases; unmatched junction nucleotides: 2. The CDR3 is 16 amino acids. The CDR3 here is CASSLGLADNTGELFF. DNA for the CDR3: TGCGCCAGCAGCTTGGGACTAGCGGATAACACCGGGGAGCTGTTTTTT.

The chain carries TRBV6-1 and TRBJ1-1; D uncertain. V gave up 1 base and J gave up 3 bases, with 6 bases separating them. The germline V gene has CDR1 MNHNS and CDR2 SASEGT. The CDR3 has 13 amino acids. CDR3 nucleotides: TGTGCCAGCAGTGAAGTCGGGGACACTGAAGCTTTCTTT. It yields the protein CASSEVGDTEAFF.

Within the sample, this clone is medium-sized. J is TRBJ1-3 and V is TRBV6-1; D may be TRBD1 (6 bases). Germline V CDR1 and CDR2: MNHNS, SASEGT. The CDR3 extends over 13 amino acids. The V and J ends lost 6 bases and 4 bases respectively, with 10 bases between them. In DNA form, the CDR3 reads TGTGCCAGCAGCACAGGGTACGGAAACACCATATATTTT. As protein: CASSTGYGNTIYF.

This sequence joins TRBV5-4 and TRBJ1-1; 7 nucleotides line up with TRBD1. The ends lost 0 bases at V and 0 bases at J; junction bases unmatched: 8. Germline V gives CDR1 SGHNT, CDR2 YYREEE (reference sequence). There are 17 residues in the CDR3. The CDR3 nucleotides are TGTGCCAGCAGCTTGGCCCCCCCGACAGGGCTGAACACTGAAGCTTTCTTT. Its translation: CASSLAPPTGLNTEAFF.